The entry below gives a single T cell receptor beta chain sequence along with its context. The unsorted libraries were produced from 2 million PBMCs held at -80 C. This sample was included in a study of neurological immune-mediated disorders. With 10-nucleotide random UMIs included, cDNA was synthesized by 5'RACE. Every sequencing run drew on 15-18 subjects and yielded over 200 million TCR-beta sequences. TCRdb analysed the 5' RACE reads with MiXCR anew, one entry per CDR3 protein. The data hold 15,000 to 20,000 distinct CDR3 sequences, with around a quarter observed a single time. Per germline, CDR1 SGHTA and CDR2 FQGNSA. The CDR3 totals 11 residues. V dropped 5 bases and J dropped 6 bases, with 6 bases sitting between them.

Source material: PBMCs. This chain connects TRBV7-2 to TRBJ2-3; D remains unclear. The clonotype comes from a man between 50 and 59 years old with HTLV-1-associated myelopathy (HAM/TSP). The CDR3 protein is CASSPLDTQYF. The CDR3 DNA reads TGTGCCAGCAGCCCCCTGGATACGCAGTATTTT.